Listed here are 12 T cell receptor beta chains from one sample, sequenced in a study of T cell responses to AZD1222 COVID-19 vaccine. TCRdb's copy holds only in-frame clones and misses some; the assay was immunoSEQ multiplex PCR. The sample lists fewer than 110,000 clones, around 87% seen once, with roughly a tenth in the top ten. The starting material was peripheral blood, obtained 28 days after the second AZD1222 dose. These receptors came from an adult who received the AZD1222 COVID-19 vaccine.

With regard to this clone: Its ends do not fully match the called genes, so a read error is possible. The chain joins TRBV2 to TRBJ2-5; no reliable D call. The CDR3 sequence is 12 residues long. The germline gives CDR1 SNHLY, CDR2 FYNNEI. CDR3 region: CASKELQDTQYF. CDR3 nucleotides: TGTGCCAGCAAAGAACTCCAAGACACCCAGTACTTC.

CDR3 region: CASSEAHVSYGYTF. In nucleotides, the CDR3 is TGTGCCAGCAGTGAAGCGCACGTCAGCTATGGCTACACCTTC. The rearrangement uses TRBV6-1 and TRBJ1-2; D not certain. The germline V gene has CDR1 MNHNS and CDR2 SASEGT. Trimming shortened V by 0 bases and J by 4 bases, and 9 bases separated the two germline ends. The CDR3 is made up of 14 amino acids.

The rearrangement joins TRBV24-1 to TRBJ2-1, with 8 bases that match TRBD1. The CDR3 is made up of 18 amino acids. The V gene end was trimmed by 4 bases and the J gene end by 3 bases; junction bases not matched to a gene: 13. The germline CDR1 and CDR2 sequences are KGHDR and SFDVKD. CDR3 in amino acids: CATSEKQGARRYYNEQFF. The CDR3 coding sequence is TGTGCCACCAGTGAGAAGCAGGGGGCACGCCGATACTACAATGAGCAGTTCTTC.

This chain uses TRBV30 with TRBJ1-1; weak D call: TRBD1 (5 bases). The germline V and J ends were trimmed by 2 bases and 1 base, with 14 bases remaining between them. In germline, CDR1 is GTSNPN, CDR2 SVGIG (reference sequence). This CDR3 spans 15 amino acids. The CDR3 protein is CAWSPLRVGNTEAFF. The CDR3 nucleotides are TGTGCCTGGAGTCCCCTCAGGGTAGGGAACACTGAAGCTTTCTTT.

This CDR3 is CASGLGDRENEKLFF. In DNA, the CDR3 is TGTGCTAGTGGGCTGGGGGACAGGGAAAATGAAAAACTGTTTTTT. The V and J genes are TRBV12-5 and TRBJ1-4; 9 nucleotides agree with TRBD1. V dropped 6 bases and J dropped 5; count of bases not matched to a gene: 7. This CDR3 has 15 amino acids. From germline, CDR1 is LGHNT and CDR2 FRNRAP. The complete variable domain, with remaining parts taken from reference TRBV12-5 and TRBJ1-4, reads DARVTQTPRHKVTEMGQEVTMRCQPILGHNTVFWYRQTMMQGLELLAYFRNRAPLDDSGMPKDRFSAEMPDATLATLKIQPSEPRDSAVYFCASGLGDRENEKLFFGSGTQLSVL.

The genes are TRBV4-2 and TRBJ2-1; D possibly corresponds to TRBD1 (6 bases). CDR1 is LGHNA, CDR2 YNFKEQ, per germline. V was trimmed by 0 bases and J by 10 bases, leaving 13 bases between them. The CDR3 covers 14 residues. CDR3 DNA: TGTGCCAGCAGCCAAGACAGTAGGGGGAGAGAGCAGTTCTTC. Amino acid sequence: CASSQDSRGREQFF.

V gene TRBV28 combines with J gene TRBJ1-2, with 8 bases lining up with TRBD1. Per germline, CDR1 MDHEN and CDR2 SYDVKM. There are 12 residues in the CDR3. With 8 bases clipped from V and 4 bases from J, the junction kept 3 bases outside the gene matches. CDR3 DNA: TGTGCCAGCGCAGGGGGCGGCTATGGCTACACCTTC. Translating gives CASAGGGYGYTF.

CDR3 region: CASSPRTSGVRETQYF. CDR3 bases: TGTGCCAGCAGCCCCCGGACTAGCGGGGTCCGTGAGACCCAGTACTTC. J is TRBJ2-5 and V is TRBV9; TRBD2 matches at 12 bases. The junction had 9 bases not matched to a gene; V was cut back by 4 bases and J by 5 bases. There are 16 residues in the CDR3. The germline V gene has CDR1 SGDLS and CDR2 YYNGEE.

The J gene is TRBJ2-3, the V gene TRBV24-1, with 7 nucleotides matching TRBD1. From germline, CDR1 is KGHDR and CDR2 SFDVKD. J gave up 0 bases and V 3 bases, and 11 bases lay outside the gene matches. This CDR3 is built from 18 residues. The DNA for the CDR3 is TGTGCCACCAGTGATCCAGCAGGGTCAGGGGGAAGCACAGATACGCAGTATTTT. It codes for CATSDPAGSGGSTDTQYF.

The chain joins TRBV30 to TRBJ2-7; 9 bases are a match to TRBD1. This CDR3 is built from 16 residues. The J segment lost 0 bases and the V segment lost 0 bases, leaving 6 bases of the junction unmatched. Per the germline V gene, CDR1 is GTSNPN and CDR2 is SVGIG (reference sequence). CDR3 DNA: TGTGCCTGGAGTGTTGGTCCGGGACAGGGCTCCTACGAGCAGTACTTC. Translation: CAWSVGPGQGSYEQYF.

This chain joins TRBV7-3 and TRBJ2-1; D gene ambiguous. This CDR3 spans 13 amino acids. CDR1 is SGHTA and CDR2 is FQGTGA in the germline V gene. Trimming cost V 1 base and J 3 bases, with 4 bases left between them. The CDR3 bases are TGTGCCAGCAGCTTAAAGAGCTACAATGAGCAGTTCTTC. Translation: CASSLKSYNEQFF. Full variable domain (outside the CDR3, taken from reference TRBV7-3 and TRBJ2-1): GAGVSQTPSNKVTEKGKYVELRCDPISGHTALYWYRQSLGQGPEFLIYFQGTGAADDSGLPNDRFFAVRPEGSVSTLKIQRTERGDSAVYLCASSLKSYNEQFFGPGTRLTVL.

This chain joins TRBV7-3 and TRBJ1-2; a weak D match, TRBD1 (5 bases). Germline V gene lookup returns CDR1 SGHTA and CDR2 FQGTGA. With 4 bases removed from V and 6 bases from J, the gap between germline ends came to 12 bases. This CDR3 contains 13 residues. CDR3 nucleotide sequence: TGTGCCAGCAGCTCAGGGATTTCGAATGGCTACACCTTC. This gives the protein CASSSGISNGYTF. The full variable domain, completed using reference TRBV7-3 and TRBJ1-2, is GAGVSQTPSNKVTEKGKYVELRCDPISGHTALYWYRQSLGQGPEFLIYFQGTGAADDSGLPNDRFFAVRPEGSVSTLKIQRTERGDSAVYLCASSSGISNGYTFGSGTRLTVV.